Given below is one TCR beta chain in context. The target antigen is unknown. V dropped 4 bases and J dropped 7; count of bases not matched to a gene: 10. CDR1 is SGHDT, CDR2 YYEEEE, per germline. CDR3 size: 17 residues. Reverse transcription of all isolated RNA meant that expressed TCRB transcripts were sequenced. TCRdb keeps only in-frame clones here, not all; method: immunoSEQ multiplex PCR. The sample records fewer than 900,000 clones, roughly 15% being singletons. This specimen belongs to a study of beta chain features in type 1 diabetes. Turning to the study itself: The samples had approximately 110 million sorted cells examined in all. General study results and limits: Type 1 diabetes patients had VDJ junctions that carried fewer insertions and more deletions. There was no resolution here of whether HLA type influences TCRB rearrangement.

The purity of all sorted populations exceeded 95%. The specimen sequenced was naive CD4+ T cells from blood. The rearrangement links TRBV5-6 to TRBJ2-2, with 13 bases aligning to TRBD2. This TCR was recovered from a woman aged 18-29 years in good health. The CDR3 DNA sequence: TGTGCCAGCAGCAACGGACTAGCGGGAGTTTTGGGCGGGGAGCTGTTTTTT. It codes for CASSNGLAGVLGGELFF.